The clone carrying this T cell receptor beta chain came up a few times. What it recognizes is unknown. Unique molecular identifiers were carried by the TCR beta cDNA libraries. TCRdb re-derived calls from the PCR reads in MiXCR, one entry per CDR3 protein. The sample carries fewer than 600,000 distinct CDR3 sequences, approximately 45% recorded once. The sample belongs to a study of post-analysis software for immune sequencing data. Study summary: The disease courses covered relapsing-remitting, secondary progressive and progressive-relapsing multiple sclerosis.

This CDR3 has 15 residues. Trimming cost V 0 bases and J 5 bases; bases outside gene matches: 5. Germline CDR1 is MGHRA and CDR2 is YSYEKL. Study-wide results and limits: The normalized Chao1 diversity of multiple sclerosis patients was significantly lower than that of controls. By F measure, strong co-clustering occurred among samples prepared in the same batch. Four or five TRBV segments, TRBV5-6, TRBV5-1 and TRBV20-1 among them, were found more frequent in patients than controls.

The receptor was derived from a girl aged 5 to 17 with multiple sclerosis. The chain recombines TRBV4-1 with TRBJ2-5; 8 bases are a match to TRBD2. Sequenced: blood. CDR3 DNA: TGCGCCAGCAGCCAAGAAGAGCGGGAGCGGGAGACCCAGTACTTC. It specifies CASSQEERERETQYF.